This T cell receptor (beta chain) was sequenced in a study of blood T cell repertoires in COVID-19. Study processing details: Reference gene primer amplification gave nucleated cell count estimates. The protocol was immunoSEQ multiplex PCR, while the TCRdb copy is restricted to in-frame clones and leaves out a portion. V and J calls and clone size come straight from that table; D and trimming were deduced from the DNA. The sample consists of roughly 430,000 clones, about 88% of them appearing once. This clone has a single count. This CDR3 comprises 14 residues. CDR1 is MDHEN and CDR2 is SYDVKM in the germline V gene. Trimming stripped 7 bases from V and 1 base from J, with 11 bases between.

The sequencing sample was made of PBMCs or T cells enriched from blood (not recorded which). The TCR was taken from a woman younger than 35 who had been exposed to COVID-19. The J gene is TRBJ2-4, the V gene TRBV28; D is uncertain. The CDR3 DNA sequence: TGTGCCAGCATGAACCTCGGGGCCAAAAACATTCAGTACTTC. This encodes CASMNLGAKNIQYF.